One T cell receptor beta chain is described in this entry. This clone was detected once. Its antigen has not been determined. The record has no base qualities; no much larger clone is one base away. This record comes from a study of shared T cell receptors in the human thymus (dated by TCRdb to about 2021). For the wider study: The study examined how self-reactive, shared T-cell receptor alpha chains are generated in the human thymus.

Libraries were made using the immunoSEQ multiplex PCR assay. Imported from immuneACCESS, the table was reduced by TCRdb to in-frame sequences with V and J called. These copies leave out some clones; in studies compared against another copy, an unresolved V gene accounts for under half, and the cause of the remainder is not known. This sample holds 500,000 to 750,000 clones; roughly 90% were observed only once. The biggest ten clones account for 0.008% to 0.011% of the sample. In the germline V gene (reference sequence), CDR1 corresponds to MNHEY and CDR2 to SMNVEV. V and J are trimmed by 6 bases and 4 bases, and the gene matches miss 10 bases of the junction. There are 16 amino acids in the CDR3, from cysteine to phenylalanine inclusive. Only the CDR3 DNA is retained, 48 bases long and in frame from the first base. In addition, the sample was reused for a study of human thymus T cells. Per that second paper: Immunologically healthy infants undergoing open corrective cardiac surgery for congenital heart defects in Finland were used as donors. Thymus tissue was obtained as surgical resects removed during corrective cardiac surgery. Usage of V and J gene segments appeared to be biased in both the thymic and the peripheral blood repertoires. The related research reported highly overlapping thymic TCR repertoires among unrelated individuals. The study described the TCR alpha and beta repertoires in fewer than 10 infant thymus samples and four matching peripheral blood samples. The cohort included 5 or 6 male and a couple of female infants, with donor ages spanning 7 to 244 days. After being mechanically released from the tissue, thymocytes were kept at -70 degrees C in pellets of about 10-33 million cells. Genomic DNA was extracted from frozen cell pellets with a QIAsymphony instrument. TCRB and TCRAD loci were amplified from a standardized quantity of quality-controlled genomic DNA using the immunoSEQ multiplex PCR assay. The amplicons covered the V(D)J region and were long enough to include the CDR3 and to identify the V and J genes. Amplicon sequencing was performed on an Illumina platform through the commercial immunoSEQ service. Primer bias and sequencing errors were corrected as previously described, and TCRAD and TCRB definitions were based on the IMGT database. immunoSEQ Analyzer 3.0 and VDJTools were used for repertoire analysis, which covered basic statistics, V/J segment usage, diversity estimates, rarefaction and pairwise overlap. Chao1, ChaoE, Efron-Thisted, Shannon and inverse Simpson indices were used to estimate diversity, which was also estimated on datasets down-sampled to the smallest sample. For repertoire overlap, CDR3 nucleotide sequence, V gene and J gene had to match strictly, and clustering was done by Jaccard-based multidimensional scaling. On average, thymus samples gave 750,000 to 1,000,000 unique TCRB clonotypes, whereas blood samples gave around 84,000.

This chain is built from TRBV27 and TRBJ2-2, and 8 bases in between align with TRBD1. This receptor was obtained from a boy in the first two years of life with a congenital heart defect. Donor details come from another sample of the same person, matched by shared clones. Sample: thymocytes. The base sequence is TGTGCCAGCAGCACAGGGGGGTCGGGGTCCACCGGGGAGCTGTTTTTT. Its amino acids are CASSTGGSGSTGELFF.